This record concerns one T cell receptor beta chain sequence. Its target is unknown. This may be a read error, as it is one base from a much larger clone. These data come from a study of blood T cells in healthy people across ages. General observations from the study: In long-lived donors, naive CD4+ cell counts and diversity exceeded those of aged donors. PBMC samples, being unsorted, prevented any conclusive comparison of naive and antigen-experienced cells. Strong correlation linked observed beta diversity and percent naive T cells.

The CDR3 totals 13 residues. The V gene's germline CDR1 is MNHNY and CDR2 SVGAGI (reference sequence). V was pared by 9 bases and J by 7 bases, with 19 bases between. A second PCR of roughly 7 to 11 cycles used a sample-barcoded 5' primer and a J-beta primer mix. Using its own MiXCR run on the 5' RACE reads, TCRdb lists one record per CDR3 protein. The sample yields about 640,000 distinct CDR3 sequences, less than 35% seen once. Sequencing was done on a sample of blood. This TCR was sampled from an elderly woman in good health. The chain combines TRBV6-6 with TRBJ2-7, with D tentatively TRBD1 (6 bases). This CDR3 reads CASSTGAYNEQYF. CDR3 nucleotides: TGTGCCAGTTCGACAGGAGCCTACAATGAGCAGTACTTC.